A few counts support the clone carrying this TCR beta chain. Researchers amplified the TCR beta CDR3 regions from RNA transcripts. The HTBI set primed first-round TCR CDR3 RT-PCR. MiXCR was run by TCRdb on the multiplex PCR reads, yielding one entry per CDR3 protein. The table lists 340,000 or so distinct CDR3 sequences, 15% to 20% of them singletons. The data belong to a study of T cells in Graves' hyperthyroidism and ophthalmopathy. J was trimmed by 5 bases and V by 6 bases; bases with no gene match: 6. The CDR3 loop spans 14 amino acids. Germline values: CDR1 MNHNS, CDR2 SASEGT. The chain recombines TRBV6-1 with TRBJ2-7; 11 bases match TRBD1. This sequence was found in a woman aged 45-65 years with Graves' hyperthyroidism. The specimen was blood. In DNA form, the CDR3 reads TGTGCCAGCAGGGGGGGACAGGGGGTCGACGAGCAGTACTTC. It is translated as CASRGGQGVDEQYF.